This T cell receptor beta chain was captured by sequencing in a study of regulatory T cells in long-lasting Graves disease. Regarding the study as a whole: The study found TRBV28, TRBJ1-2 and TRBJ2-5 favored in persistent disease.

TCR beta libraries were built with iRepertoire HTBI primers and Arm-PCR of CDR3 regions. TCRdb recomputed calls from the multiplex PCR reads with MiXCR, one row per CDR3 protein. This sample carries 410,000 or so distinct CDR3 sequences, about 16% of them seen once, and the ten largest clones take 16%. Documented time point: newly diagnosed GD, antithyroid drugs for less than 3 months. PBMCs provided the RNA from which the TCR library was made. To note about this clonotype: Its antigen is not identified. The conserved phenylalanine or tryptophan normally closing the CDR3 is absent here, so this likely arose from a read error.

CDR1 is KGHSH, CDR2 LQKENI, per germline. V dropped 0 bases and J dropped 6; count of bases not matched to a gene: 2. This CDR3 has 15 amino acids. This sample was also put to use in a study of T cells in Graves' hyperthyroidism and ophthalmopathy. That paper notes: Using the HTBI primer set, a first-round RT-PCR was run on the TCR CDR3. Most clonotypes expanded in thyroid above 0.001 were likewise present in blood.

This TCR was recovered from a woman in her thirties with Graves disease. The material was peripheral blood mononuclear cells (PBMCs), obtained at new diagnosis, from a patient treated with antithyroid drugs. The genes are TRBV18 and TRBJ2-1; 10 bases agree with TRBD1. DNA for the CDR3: TGTGCCAGCTCACCACCCGGGACAGGGGTCAATGAGCAGTTCCTC. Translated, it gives CASSPPGTGVNEQFL.